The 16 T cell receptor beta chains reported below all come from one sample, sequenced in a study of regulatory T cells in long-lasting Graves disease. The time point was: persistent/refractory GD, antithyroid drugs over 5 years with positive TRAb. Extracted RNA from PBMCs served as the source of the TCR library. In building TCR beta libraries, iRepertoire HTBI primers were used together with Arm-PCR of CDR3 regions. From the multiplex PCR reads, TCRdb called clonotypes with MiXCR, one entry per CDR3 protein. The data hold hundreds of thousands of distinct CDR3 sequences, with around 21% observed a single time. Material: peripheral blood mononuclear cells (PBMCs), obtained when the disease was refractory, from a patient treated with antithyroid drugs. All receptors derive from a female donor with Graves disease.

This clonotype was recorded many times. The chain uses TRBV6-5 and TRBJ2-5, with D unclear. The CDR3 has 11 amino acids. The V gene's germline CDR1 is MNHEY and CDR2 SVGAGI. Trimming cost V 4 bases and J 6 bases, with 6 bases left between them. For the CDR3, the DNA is TGTGCCAGCAGTTCAAGGAAGACCCAGTACTTC. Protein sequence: CASSSRKTQYF.

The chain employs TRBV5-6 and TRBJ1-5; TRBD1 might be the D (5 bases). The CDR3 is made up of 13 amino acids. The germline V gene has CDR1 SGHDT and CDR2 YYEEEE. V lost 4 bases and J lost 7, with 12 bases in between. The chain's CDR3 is CASSAQGAQPQHF. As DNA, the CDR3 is TGTGCCAGCAGCGCGCAAGGGGCCCAGCCCCAGCATTTT.

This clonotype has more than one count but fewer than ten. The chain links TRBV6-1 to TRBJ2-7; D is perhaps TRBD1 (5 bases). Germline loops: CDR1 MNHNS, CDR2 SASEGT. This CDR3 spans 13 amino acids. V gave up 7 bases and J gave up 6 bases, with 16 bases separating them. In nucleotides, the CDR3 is TGTGCCAGCACACACAGGATTGGGATCGAGCAGTACTTC. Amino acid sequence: CASTHRIGIEQYF.

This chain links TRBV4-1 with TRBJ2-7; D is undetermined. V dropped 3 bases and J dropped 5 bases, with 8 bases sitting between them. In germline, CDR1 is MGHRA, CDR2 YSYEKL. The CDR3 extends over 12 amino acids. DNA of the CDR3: TGCGCCAGCAGCCATAACAGCCACGAGCAGTACTTC. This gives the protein CASSHNSHEQYF.

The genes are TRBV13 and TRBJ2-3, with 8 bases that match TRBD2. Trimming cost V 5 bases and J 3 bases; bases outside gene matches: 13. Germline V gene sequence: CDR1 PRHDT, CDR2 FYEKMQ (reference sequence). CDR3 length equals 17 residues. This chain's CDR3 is CASSITSGESVTDTQYF. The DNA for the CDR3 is TGTGCCAGCAGCATAACTAGCGGAGAAAGCGTGACAGATACGCAGTATTTT.

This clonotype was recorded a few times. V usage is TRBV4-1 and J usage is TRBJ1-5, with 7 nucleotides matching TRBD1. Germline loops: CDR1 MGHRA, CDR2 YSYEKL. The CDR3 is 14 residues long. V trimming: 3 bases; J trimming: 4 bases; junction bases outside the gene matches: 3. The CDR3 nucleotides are TGCGCCAGCAGCCAGGACAGGATTAATCAGCCCCAGCATTTT. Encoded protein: CASSQDRINQPQHF.

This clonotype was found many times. CDR3 region: CASSLDRRRGETQYF. DNA of the CDR3: TGTGCCAGCAGTTTGGACAGGCGTAGGGGAGAGACCCAGTACTTC. The chain is built from TRBV12-3 or TRBV12-4 and TRBJ2-5; 7 bases are a match to TRBD1. The trim removed 3 bases at V and 4 bases at J, leaving 8 bases unmatched. This CDR3 spans 15 amino acids.

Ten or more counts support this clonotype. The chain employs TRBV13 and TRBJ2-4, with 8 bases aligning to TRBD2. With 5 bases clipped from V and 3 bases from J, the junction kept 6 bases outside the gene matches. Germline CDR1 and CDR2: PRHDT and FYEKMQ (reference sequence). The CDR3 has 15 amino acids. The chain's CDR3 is CASSSSGTGKNIQYF. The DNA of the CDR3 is TGTGCCAGCAGCAGTAGCGGGACGGGCAAAAACATTCAGTACTTC.

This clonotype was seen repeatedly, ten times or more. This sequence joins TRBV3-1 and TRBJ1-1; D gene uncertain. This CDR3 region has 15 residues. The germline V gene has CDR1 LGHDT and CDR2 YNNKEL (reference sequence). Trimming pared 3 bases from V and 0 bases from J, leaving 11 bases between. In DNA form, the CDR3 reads TGTGCCAGCAGCCAGGGCAGTCCCATGAACACTGAAGCTTTCTTT. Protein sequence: CASSQGSPMNTEAFF.

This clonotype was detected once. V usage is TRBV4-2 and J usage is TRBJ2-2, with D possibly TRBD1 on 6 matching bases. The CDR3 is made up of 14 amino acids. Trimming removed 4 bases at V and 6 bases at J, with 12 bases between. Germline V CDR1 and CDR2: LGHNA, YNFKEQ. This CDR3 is CASSPQDSPGELFF. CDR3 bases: TGTGCCAGCAGCCCCCAGGACAGCCCCGGGGAGCTGTTTTTT.

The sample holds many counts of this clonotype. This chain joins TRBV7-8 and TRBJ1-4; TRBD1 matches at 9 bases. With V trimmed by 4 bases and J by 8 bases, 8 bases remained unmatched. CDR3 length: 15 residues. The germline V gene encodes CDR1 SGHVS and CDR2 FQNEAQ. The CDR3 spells CASSSAGQGIEKLFF. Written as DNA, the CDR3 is TGTGCCAGCAGCTCCGCGGGACAGGGTATCGAAAAACTGTTTTTT.

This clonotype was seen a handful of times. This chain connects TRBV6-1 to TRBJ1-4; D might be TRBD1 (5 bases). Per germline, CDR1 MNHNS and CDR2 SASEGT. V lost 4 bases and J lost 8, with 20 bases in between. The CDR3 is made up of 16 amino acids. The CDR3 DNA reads TGTGCCAGCAGTGGGCGAGGGGCCAGCTGGGAAGAAAAACTGTTTTTT. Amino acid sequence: CASSGRGASWEEKLFF.

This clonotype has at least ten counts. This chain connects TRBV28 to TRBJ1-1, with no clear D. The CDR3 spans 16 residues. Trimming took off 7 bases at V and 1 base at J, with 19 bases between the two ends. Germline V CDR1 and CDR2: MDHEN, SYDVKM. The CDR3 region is CASTSSGFPRNTEAFF. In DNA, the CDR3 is TGTGCCAGCACCTCCTCTGGGTTCCCGAGGAACACTGAAGCTTTCTTT.

The CDR3 reads CASSLVGQGTGELFF. Here the CDR3 DNA reads TGTGCCAGCAGCTTGGTCGGACAGGGGACCGGGGAGCTGTTTTTT. The chain recombines TRBV5-6 with TRBJ2-2; the match to TRBD1 covers 9 bases. The trim removed 0 bases at V and 5 bases at J, leaving 2 bases unmatched. The germline gives CDR1 SGHDT, CDR2 YYEEEE. This CDR3 is 15 amino acids long.

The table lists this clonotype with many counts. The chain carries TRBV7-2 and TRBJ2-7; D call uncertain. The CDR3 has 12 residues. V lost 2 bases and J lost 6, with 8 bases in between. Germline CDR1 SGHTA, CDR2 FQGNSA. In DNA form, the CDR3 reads TGTGCCAGCAGCTTATCCGGGCTCGAGCAGTACTTC. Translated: CASSLSGLEQYF.

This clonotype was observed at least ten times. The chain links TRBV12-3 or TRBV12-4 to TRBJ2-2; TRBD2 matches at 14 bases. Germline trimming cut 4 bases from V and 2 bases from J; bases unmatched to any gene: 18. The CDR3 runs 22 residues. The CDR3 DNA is TGTGCCAGCAGTTCTCGACCGTCGGGACTAGCGGGGGCCCGAACCAACACCGGGGAGCTGTTTTTT. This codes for CASSSRPSGLAGARTNTGELFF.